This T cell receptor (beta chain) emerged from a study of shared clonotypes between healthy human individuals. Those who donated were healthy HIV-negative adults, with no recent acute infections or vaccinations reported. Ten immunoSEQ deep assay plates were used to sequence unsorted PBMC DNA. Data came from immunoSEQ multiplex PCR; TCRdb stores just in-frame clones and leaves some out. The sample records hundreds of thousands of clones, roughly four fifths being singletons. What was sequenced was PBMCs. The clonotype comes from a woman in her 40s in good health. Some clones in this sample may be carry-over from other donors' samples.

Here the CDR3 reads CSVLGPPGYEQYF. DNA for the CDR3: TGCAGCGTTTTAGGTCCTCCGGGGTACGAGCAGTACTTC. The chain has TRBV29-1 and TRBJ2-7, with D maybe TRBD2 (5 bases). Trimming cost V 5 bases and J 4 bases, with 15 bases left between them. This CDR3 has 13 residues. Germline CDR1 reads SQVTM; CDR2 reads ANQGSEA.